A single sample gave rise to the 2 T cell receptor beta chains below, sequenced in a study of technical replicates of blood from several donors (TCRdb year 2017). Library preparation used the immunoSEQ multiplex PCR assay. TCRdb mirrors the immuneACCESS table, restricted to in-frame sequences. Some clones are absent from its copies; in checked studies, under half trace to an unresolved V gene, and the reason for the others is unknown. The sample records about 72,000 clones, nearly 97% of which are singletons. The ten largest clones represent 0.24% of the sample. The sample consisted of T cells isolated from PBMCs. The receptors originated from a human donor in good health.

The rearrangement links TRBV25-1 to TRBJ1-1; 10 bases align to TRBD1. The CDR3 totals 15 residues. V lost 3 bases, J lost 6 bases, and 7 bases stayed unmatched. Germline V gives CDR1 MGHDK, CDR2 SYGVNS. DNA of the CDR3: TGTGCCAGCAGTGATACGGACAGGGGGGCTCCTGAAGCTTTCTTT. It yields the protein CASSDTDRGAPEAFF.

J is TRBJ2-7 and V is TRBV28, with D tentatively TRBD1 (5 bases). Germline-derived CDR1 and CDR2 are MDHEN and SYDVKM. This CDR3 is 13 amino acids long. Trimming stripped 5 bases from V and 4 bases from J, with 12 bases between. CDR3: CASSDSGLYEQYF. The CDR3 bases are TGTGCCAGCAGTGACAGTGGCCTTTACGAGCAGTACTTC.